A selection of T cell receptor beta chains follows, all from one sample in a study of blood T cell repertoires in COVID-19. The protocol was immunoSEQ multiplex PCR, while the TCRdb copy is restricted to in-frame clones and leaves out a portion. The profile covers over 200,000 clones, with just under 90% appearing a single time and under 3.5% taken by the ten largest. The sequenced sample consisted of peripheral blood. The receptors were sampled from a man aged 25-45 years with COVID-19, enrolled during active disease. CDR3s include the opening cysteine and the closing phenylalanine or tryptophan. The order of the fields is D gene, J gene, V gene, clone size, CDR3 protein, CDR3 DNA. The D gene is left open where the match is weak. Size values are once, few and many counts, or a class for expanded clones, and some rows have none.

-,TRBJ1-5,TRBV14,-,CASSRTYNQPQHF,TGTGCCAGCAGCCGTACCTACAATCAGCCCCAGCATTTT
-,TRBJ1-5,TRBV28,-,CAIARGGTQPQHF,TGTGCCATCGCGAGGGGGGGAACTCAGCCCCAGCATTTT
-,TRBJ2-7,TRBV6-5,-,CASRLLPRSSYEQYF,TGTGCCAGCAGGCTCCTGCCTAGGTCTAGCTACGAGCAGTACTTC
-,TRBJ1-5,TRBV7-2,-,CASSLAGAENQPQHF,TGTGCCAGCAGCTTAGCGGGGGCGGAAAATCAGCCCCAGCATTTT
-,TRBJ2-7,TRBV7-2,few,CASSLEAVGYEQYF,TGTGCCAGCAGCTTAGAAGCGGTAGGTTACGAGCAGTACTTC
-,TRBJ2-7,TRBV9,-,CASSVGGSASYEQYF,TGTGCCAGCAGCGTAGGAGGCAGCGCATCCTACGAGCAGTACTTC
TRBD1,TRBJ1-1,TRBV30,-,CAWTGHRGLSTEAFF,TGTGCCTGGACCGGACACAGGGGGCTTAGCACTGAAGCTTTCTTT
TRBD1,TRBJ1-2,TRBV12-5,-,CASGSGTGGLYGYTF,TGTGCTAGTGGTTCGGGGACAGGGGGCCTCTATGGCTACACCTTC
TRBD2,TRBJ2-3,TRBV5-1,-,CASFRGGPTDTQYF,TGCGCCAGCTTTCGGGGGGGACCCACAGATACGCAGTATTTT
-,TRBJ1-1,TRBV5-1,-,CASSPQGVKGTEAFF,TGCGCCAGCAGCCCCCAAGGAGTCAAAGGAACTGAAGCTTTCTTT
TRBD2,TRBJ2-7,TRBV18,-,CASSPLAGVVSEQYF,TGTGCCAGCTCACCACTAGCGGGAGTGGTATCCGAGCAGTACTTC
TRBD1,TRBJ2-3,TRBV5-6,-,CASSQLGQGMASDTQYF,TGTGCCAGCAGCCAGCTCGGACAGGGTATGGCCTCAGATACGCAGTATTTT
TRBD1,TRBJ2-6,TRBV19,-,CASSDRGTSSGANVLTF,TGTGCCAGTAGCGACAGGGGAACCAGCTCTGGGGCCAACGTCCTGACTTTC
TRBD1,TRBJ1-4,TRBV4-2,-,CASSPTPGQVNEKLFF,TGTGCCAGCAGCCCTACGCCGGGACAGGTGAATGAAAAACTGTTTTTT
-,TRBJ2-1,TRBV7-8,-,CASSLRNEQFF,TGTGCCAGCTCCCTTAGAAATGAGCAGTTCTTC
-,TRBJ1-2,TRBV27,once,CASSPRGYPTLNLNYGYTF,TGTGCCAGCAGTCCCCGGGGGTATCCGACCTTAAACTTAAACTATGGCTACACCTTC
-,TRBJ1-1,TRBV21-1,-,CASRDRNTEAFF,TGTGCCAGCAGGGACAGGAACACTGAAGCTTTCTTT
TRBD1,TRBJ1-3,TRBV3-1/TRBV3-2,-,CASSQWTGDSGNTIYF,TGTGCCAGCAGCCAGTGGACAGGGGACTCTGGAAACACCATATATTTT
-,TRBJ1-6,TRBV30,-,CAWAPGGSYNSPLHF,TGTGCCTGGGCCCCTGGAGGGTCCTATAATTCACCCCTCCACTTT
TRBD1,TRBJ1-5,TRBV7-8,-,CASSPNNRGLNQPQHF,TGTGCCAGCAGCCCGAACAACAGGGGGTTAAATCAGCCCCAGCATTTT
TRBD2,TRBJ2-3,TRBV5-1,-,CASSLAPLAGADTQYF,TGCGCCAGCAGCTTGGCCCCACTAGCGGGAGCAGATACGCAGTATTTT
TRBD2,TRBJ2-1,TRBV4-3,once,CASSPLAGGANEQFF,TGCGCCAGCAGCCCCTTAGCGGGAGGGGCAAATGAGCAGTTCTTC
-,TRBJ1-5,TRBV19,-,CASSYRVGDNQPQHF,TGTGCCAGTAGCTACAGGGTGGGTGACAATCAGCCCCAGCATTTT
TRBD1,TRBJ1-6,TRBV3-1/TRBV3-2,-,CASSSPQGALHF,TGTGCCAGCAGTTCTCCTCAGGGGGCCCTCCACTTT
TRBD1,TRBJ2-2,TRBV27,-,CASRGQGRTGELFF,TGTGCCAGCCGTGGACAGGGGAGGACCGGGGAGCTGTTTTTT
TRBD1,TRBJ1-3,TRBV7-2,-,CASSLGMTGVDTIYF,TGTGCCAGCAGCTTAGGGATGACAGGGGTGGACACCATATATTTT
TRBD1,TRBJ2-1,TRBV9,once,CASSVFDRAYNEQFF,TGTGCCAGCAGCGTTTTTGACAGGGCCTACAATGAGCAGTTCTTC